A single sample gave rise to the 25 T cell receptor beta chains below, sequenced in a study of T cell responses to AZD1222 COVID-19 vaccine. Clones were sequenced by immunoSEQ multiplex PCR, and TCRdb holds only the in-frame ones, with some missing. The sample records about 100,000 clones, roughly 86% being singletons. The material was peripheral blood, obtained on day 0 of MenACWY control vaccination. All receptors derive from an adult in good health.

The V and J genes are TRBV11-2 and TRBJ1-1, with D possibly matching TRBD1 (5 bases). Germline-derived CDR1 and CDR2 are SGHAT and FQNNGV. The CDR3 covers 15 residues. Trimming pared 6 bases from V and 7 bases from J, leaving 21 bases between. The DNA of the CDR3 is TGTGCCAGCAGAGCGACCGGGACGGGTCATGGTGAAGCTTTCTTT. Protein sequence: CASRATGTGHGEAFF.

This clone appeared once. The rearrangement uses TRBV29-1 and TRBJ1-4, with TRBD1 as a possible D gene (5 bases). Germline assignment: CDR1 SQVTM and CDR2 ANQGSEA. This CDR3 contains 14 residues. The V end was cut by 6 bases, the J end by 8 bases, with 19 bases between. This CDR3 is CSVPTGTLGEKLFF. The CDR3, as DNA: TGCAGCGTCCCTACCGGGACCTTGGGGGAAAAACTGTTTTTT.

The chain is built from TRBV11-1 and TRBJ1-3, with TRBD1 as a possible D gene (6 bases). The V gene's germline CDR1 is SGHAT and CDR2 FQDESV (reference sequence). The CDR3 extends over 15 amino acids. V lost 3 bases to trimming and J lost 4 bases, with 13 bases between them. The CDR3 DNA reads as TGTGCCAGCAGCTTCGACAGGATCCAAGGAAACACCATATATTTT. Amino acid sequence: CASSFDRIQGNTIYF.

This sequence joins TRBV19 and TRBJ1-4, with 7 bases that match TRBD1. Germline V gives CDR1 LNHDA, CDR2 SQIVND (reference sequence). The CDR3 extends over 13 amino acids. Trimming took 4 bases from V and 7 from J; bases not matched to a gene: 3. The CDR3 reads CASSKDRAEKLFF. The CDR3 DNA follows: TGTGCCAGTAGTAAAGACAGGGCTGAAAAACTGTTTTTT.

V usage is TRBV30 and J usage is TRBJ1-2; 7 positions match TRBD1. Trimming at V came to 3 bases and at J to 4 bases, leaving 5 bases not matched to a gene. CDR1 is GTSNPN, CDR2 SVGIG, per germline (reference sequence). The CDR3 totals 13 residues. The CDR3 sequence: CAWSPGQIYGYTF. In nucleotides, the CDR3 is TGTGCCTGGAGCCCGGGACAGATCTATGGCTACACCTTC.

The chain links TRBV5-1 to TRBJ2-2; possible D gene TRBD2, 5 bases. The CDR3 is 15 amino acids. V lost 0 bases to trimming and J lost 0 bases, with 6 bases between them. Germline-derived CDR1 and CDR2 are SGHRS and YFSETQ. The CDR3 loop reads CASSLAGTNTGELFF. CDR3 sequence (DNA): TGCGCCAGCAGCTTGGCGGGGACGAACACCGGGGAGCTGTTTTTT.

The chain employs TRBV30 and TRBJ1-6; D uncertain. CDR1 and CDR2 from the germline V gene are GTSNPN and SVGIG (reference sequence). The CDR3 has 14 amino acids. Trimming stripped 0 bases from V and 3 bases from J, with 6 bases between. CDR3 residues: CAWSVRSYNSPLHF. The CDR3 region has the DNA TGTGCCTGGAGTGTACGGAGCTATAATTCACCCCTCCACTTT.

This chain connects TRBV13 to TRBJ2-1, with 7 bases fitting TRBD1. The CDR3 has 13 residues. The trim removed 4 bases at V and 7 bases at J, leaving 4 bases unmatched. CDR1 and CDR2 (germline): PRHDT, FYEKMQ (reference sequence). The CDR3 protein is CASSSTGKNEQFF. The CDR3 DNA is TGTGCCAGCAGCTCGACAGGGAAAAATGAGCAGTTCTTC. The full variable domain, rest sourced from reference TRBV13 and TRBJ2-1, is AAGVIQSPRHLIKEKRETATLKCYPIPRHDTVYWYQQGPGQDPQFLISFYEKMQSDKGSIPDRFSAQQFSDYHSELNMSSLELGDSALYFCASSSTGKNEQFFGPGTRLTVL.

This clone has a single count. This chain uses TRBV15 with TRBJ1-2; D is uncertain. Germline V gene data show CDR1 as LNHNV and CDR2 as YYDKDF (reference sequence). The CDR3 length is 11 residues. Trimming removed 4 bases at V and 7 bases at J, with 7 bases between. The DNA for the CDR3 is TGTGCCACCAGCAACCAGGTTGGCTACACCTTC. Its translation is CATSNQVGYTF. Together with reference TRBV15 and TRBJ1-2, the CDR3 gives the full variable domain: DAMVIQNPRYQVTQFGKPVTLSCSQTLNHNVMYWYQQKSSQAPKLLFHYYDKDFNNEADTPDNFQSRRPNTSFCFLDIRSPGLGDTAMYLCATSNQVGYTFGSGTRLTVV.

The rearrangement joins TRBV15 to TRBJ2-3, with D possibly TRBD1 on 5 matching bases. Trimming removed 0 bases from V and 8 bases from J, with 18 bases in between. CDR3 length equals 16 residues. Germline lookup yields CDR1 LNHNV and CDR2 YYDKDF (reference sequence). CDR3 sequence reads: CATSRDYIRGSGTQYF. CDR3 sequence (DNA): TGTGCCACCAGCAGAGATTATATTAGGGGTTCAGGTACGCAGTATTTT.

V is TRBV7-2 and J is TRBJ1-1; TRBD1 matches 7 bases. The length of the CDR3 is 13 residues. In germline, CDR1 is SGHTA, CDR2 FQGNSA. V trimming: 2 bases; J trimming: 10 bases; junction bases outside the gene matches: 7. The CDR3: CASSLYRDSGAFF. For the CDR3, the DNA is TGTGCCAGCAGCTTATATCGGGACAGCGGAGCTTTCTTT.

The J gene is TRBJ2-3, the V gene TRBV5-1; D call uncertain. The V end was cut by 0 bases, the J end by 2 bases, with 7 bases between. There are 14 residues in the CDR3. Germline lookup yields CDR1 SGHRS and CDR2 YFSETQ. CDR3 sequence reads: CASSLGSDTDTQYF. Here the CDR3 DNA reads TGCGCCAGCAGCTTGGGTAGTGACACAGATACGCAGTATTTT.

The chain carries TRBV28 and TRBJ2-5, with D unresolved. The CDR3 sequence is 13 residues long. Germline V gene lookup returns CDR1 MDHEN and CDR2 SYDVKM. The ends were cut back, 6 bases at V and 1 base at J, with 9 bases in the middle. CDR3 amino acids: CASRGGAQETQYF. The CDR3 region has the DNA TGTGCCAGCAGGGGCGGAGCCCAAGAGACCCAGTACTTC.

The CDR3 DNA sequence: TGTGCCAGCAGTGAAGGCCGGGCGGGTCAGCCCCAGCATTTT. Its translation is CASSEGRAGQPQHF. This rearrangement joins TRBV6-1 to TRBJ1-5; D is unclear. CDR3 length: 14 amino acids. Per the germline V gene, CDR1 is MNHNS and CDR2 is SASEGT. Trimming shortened V by 1 base and J by 6 bases, and 10 bases separated the two germline ends.

The J gene is TRBJ2-1, the V gene TRBV11-2; 7 bases match TRBD2. With 0 bases clipped from V and 5 bases from J, the junction kept 7 bases outside the gene matches. Germline V gene sequence: CDR1 SGHAT, CDR2 FQNNGV. The CDR3 covers 16 residues. CDR3 coding DNA: TGTGCCAGCAGCTTAGATAGGCTAGCGGTAAACAATGAGCAGTTCTTC. This translates into CASSLDRLAVNNEQFF.

J is TRBJ2-6 and V is TRBV18; D is undetermined. V was trimmed by 6 bases and J by 0 bases, leaving 6 bases between them. This CDR3 is built from 14 residues. CDR1 is KGHSH and CDR2 is LQKENI in the germline V gene. Written as DNA, the CDR3 is TGTGCCAGCTCCCGAGACTCTGGGGCCAACGTCCTGACTTTC. Encoded protein: CASSRDSGANVLTF.

The chain has TRBV6-6 and TRBJ1-6, with D unresolved. CDR1 is MNHNY, CDR2 SVGAGI, per germline (reference sequence). CDR3 length: 14 amino acids. The V gene lost 2 bases and the J gene lost 14 bases, with 16 bases spanning the gap. Here the CDR3 reads CASSYTGPISSLHF. CDR3 coding DNA: TGTGCCAGCAGTTACACCGGGCCGATCTCCTCCCTCCACTTT.

The chain has TRBV7-9 and TRBJ2-5, with a possible D match to TRBD2 (6 bases). V was shortened by 7 bases and J by 7 bases, with 16 bases between the two germline ends. Per germline, CDR1 SEHNR and CDR2 FQNEAQ (reference sequence). The CDR3 length is 13 residues. CDR3 in DNA: TGTGCCAGCACCCCGGACTATAATAGGACCCAGTACTTC. Translation gives CASTPDYNRTQYF.

V is TRBV24-1 and J is TRBJ2-5, with 8 nucleotides matching TRBD1. Trimming took 9 bases from V and 5 from J; bases not matched to a gene: 10. Germline CDR1 and CDR2: KGHDR and SFDVKD. The CDR3 spans 14 residues. CDR3 sequence reads: CATAGQGAWETQYF. Here the CDR3 DNA reads TGTGCCACCGCAGGCCAGGGGGCTTGGGAGACCCAGTACTTC.

The CDR3 region has the DNA TGTGCCAGCAGCTTATCGGATCGGCAGCCCCAGCATTTT. This sequence encodes CASSLSDRQPQHF. V usage is TRBV11-2 and J usage is TRBJ1-5; D gene unclear. CDR1 and CDR2 from the germline V gene are SGHAT and FQNNGV. Trimming removed 2 bases at V and 7 bases at J, with 9 bases between. The CDR3 extends over 13 amino acids.

The chain has TRBV7-2 and TRBJ1-3; maybe TRBD1 (5 bases). CDR1 and CDR2 from the germline V gene are SGHTA and FQGNSA. The V and J ends lost 7 bases and 2 bases respectively, with 15 bases between them. This CDR3 region has 15 residues. CDR3 sequence reads: CASTPGRIPGNTIYF. DNA for the CDR3: TGTGCCAGCACCCCGGGACGGATACCTGGAAACACCATATATTTT.

This rearrangement joins TRBV27 to TRBJ1-5, with D possibly TRBD1 on 5 matching bases. The V end lost 6 bases, the J end lost 3 bases, and 12 bases lay between the germline ends. This CDR3 region has 14 residues. CDR1 is MNHEY, CDR2 SMNVEV, per germline (reference sequence). CDR3 protein: CASRVRGVNQPQHF. CDR3 DNA: TGTGCCAGCAGGGTGCGGGGGGTCAATCAGCCCCAGCATTTT.

The rearrangement joins TRBV28 to TRBJ2-3, with 9 bases aligning to TRBD1. Germline V gene sequence: CDR1 MDHEN, CDR2 SYDVKM. Germline trimming cut 5 bases from V and 2 bases from J; bases unmatched to any gene: 8. This CDR3 has 16 residues. The CDR3 region has the DNA TGTGCCAGCAGTACCCCCGGGGACAGGGTCACAGATACGCAGTATTTT. Its translation: CASSTPGDRVTDTQYF. Full variable domain (missing parts from reference TRBV28 and TRBJ2-3): DVKVTQSSRYLVKRTGEKVFLECVQDMDHENMFWYRQDPGLGLRLIYFSYDVKMKEKGDIPEGYSVSREKKERFSLILESASTNQTSMYLCASSTPGDRVTDTQYFGPGTRLTVL.

CDR3 in amino acids: CATVGGGADQETQYF. DNA of the CDR3: TGTGCCACCGTAGGCGGGGGGGCCGACCAAGAGACCCAGTACTTC. This chain uses TRBV24-1 with TRBJ2-5; TRBD2 matches at 9 bases. This CDR3 spans 15 amino acids. Germline CDR1 KGHDR, CDR2 SFDVKD. V shed 9 bases, J shed 0 bases, and the junction held 7 bases outside the gene matches.

This clone was recorded only once. CDR3 loop: CASSRDHYGYTF. CDR3 nucleotide sequence: TGCGCCAGCAGCCGGGACCACTATGGCTACACCTTC. V is TRBV5-1 and J is TRBJ1-2; the D gene is possibly TRBD1 (5 bases). The ends were cut back, 4 bases at V and 3 bases at J, with 7 bases in the middle. The CDR3 loop spans 12 amino acids. The germline gives CDR1 SGHRS, CDR2 YFSETQ.